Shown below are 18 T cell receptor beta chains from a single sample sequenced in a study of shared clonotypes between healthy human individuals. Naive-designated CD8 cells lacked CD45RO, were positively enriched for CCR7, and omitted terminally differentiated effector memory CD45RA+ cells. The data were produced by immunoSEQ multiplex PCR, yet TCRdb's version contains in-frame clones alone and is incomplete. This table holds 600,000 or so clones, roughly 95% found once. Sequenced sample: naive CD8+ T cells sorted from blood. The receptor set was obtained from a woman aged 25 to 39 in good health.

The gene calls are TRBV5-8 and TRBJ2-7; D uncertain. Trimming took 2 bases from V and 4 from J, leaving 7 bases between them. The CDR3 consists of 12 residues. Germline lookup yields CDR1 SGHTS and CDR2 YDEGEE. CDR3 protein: CASSFGVYEQYF. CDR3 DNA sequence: TGTGCCAGCAGCTTTGGAGTGTACGAGCAGTACTTC.

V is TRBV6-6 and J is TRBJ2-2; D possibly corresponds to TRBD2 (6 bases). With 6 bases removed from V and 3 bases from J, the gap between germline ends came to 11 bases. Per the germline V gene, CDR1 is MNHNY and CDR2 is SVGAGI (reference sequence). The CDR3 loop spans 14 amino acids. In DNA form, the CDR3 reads TGTGCCAGCAGGGGAGGTGCCTACACCGGGGAGCTGTTTTTT. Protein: CASRGGAYTGELFF.

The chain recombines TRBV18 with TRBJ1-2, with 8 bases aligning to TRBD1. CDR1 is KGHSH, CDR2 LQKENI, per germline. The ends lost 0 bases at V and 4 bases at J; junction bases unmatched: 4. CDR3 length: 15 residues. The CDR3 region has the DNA TGTGCCAGCTCACCACCGGACAGGGAAGTCTATGGCTACACCTTC. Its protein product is CASSPPDREVYGYTF.

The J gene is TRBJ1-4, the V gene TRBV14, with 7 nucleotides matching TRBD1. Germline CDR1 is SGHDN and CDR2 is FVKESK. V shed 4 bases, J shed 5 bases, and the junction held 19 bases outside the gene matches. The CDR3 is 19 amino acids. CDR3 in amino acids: CASSRGGDSRLRRNEKLFF. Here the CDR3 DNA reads TGTGCCAGCAGCCGAGGGGGGGACAGCCGTCTCCGGCGGAATGAAAAACTGTTTTTT.

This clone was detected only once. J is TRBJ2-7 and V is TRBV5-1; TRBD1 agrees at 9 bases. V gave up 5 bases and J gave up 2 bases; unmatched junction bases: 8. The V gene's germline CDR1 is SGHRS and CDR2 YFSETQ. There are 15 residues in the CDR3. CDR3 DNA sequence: TGCGCCAGCAGGGATGCCACAGGGGGCCCCTACGAGCAGTACTTC. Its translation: CASRDATGGPYEQYF.

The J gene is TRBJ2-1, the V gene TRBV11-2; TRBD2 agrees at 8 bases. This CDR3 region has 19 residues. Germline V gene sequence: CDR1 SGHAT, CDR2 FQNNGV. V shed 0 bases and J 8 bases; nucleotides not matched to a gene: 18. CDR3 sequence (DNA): TGTGCCAGCAGCTTAGACGGGAGGGATTATGGGGAAGATAAGGATGAGCAGTTCTTC. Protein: CASSLDGRDYGEDKDEQFF.

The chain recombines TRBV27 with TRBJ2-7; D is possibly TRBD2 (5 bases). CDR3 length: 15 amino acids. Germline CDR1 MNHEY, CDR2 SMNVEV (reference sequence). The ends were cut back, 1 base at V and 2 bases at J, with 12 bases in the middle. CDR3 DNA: TGTGCCAGCAGTTTATTGGGCGGGCGCGCCTACGAGCAGTACTTC. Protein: CASSLLGGRAYEQYF.

CDR3 DNA: TGTGCCAGTAGGGACCTCTATGGCTACACCTTC. Protein product: CASRDLYGYTF. The V call is TRBV19, the J call TRBJ1-2; D unresolved. Germline V gene sequence: CDR1 LNHDA, CDR2 SQIVND (reference sequence). CDR3 length equals 11 residues. V lost 6 bases and J 4 bases, leaving 6 bases between the germline ends.

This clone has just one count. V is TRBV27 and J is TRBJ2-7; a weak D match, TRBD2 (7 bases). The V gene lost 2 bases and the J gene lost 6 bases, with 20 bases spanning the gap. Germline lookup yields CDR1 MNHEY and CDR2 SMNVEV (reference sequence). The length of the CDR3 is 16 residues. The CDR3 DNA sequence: TGTGCCAGCAGTTTAGCCCCGGGGGCGGGAGATTCCGAGCAGTACTTC. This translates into CASSLAPGAGDSEQYF.

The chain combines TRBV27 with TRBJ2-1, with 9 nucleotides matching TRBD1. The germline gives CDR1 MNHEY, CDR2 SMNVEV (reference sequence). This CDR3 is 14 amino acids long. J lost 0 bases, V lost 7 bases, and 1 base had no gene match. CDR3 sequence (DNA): TGTGCCAGCACGACAGGGGGCTCCTACAATGAGCAGTTCTTC. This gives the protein CASTTGGSYNEQFF.

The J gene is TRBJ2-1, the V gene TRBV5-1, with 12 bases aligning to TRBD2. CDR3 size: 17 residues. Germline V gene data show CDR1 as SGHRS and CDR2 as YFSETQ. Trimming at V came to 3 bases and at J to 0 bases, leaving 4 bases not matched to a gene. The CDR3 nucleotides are TGCGCCAGCAGCTGGACTAGCGGGACCAGCTCCTACAATGAGCAGTTCTTC. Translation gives CASSWTSGTSSYNEQFF.

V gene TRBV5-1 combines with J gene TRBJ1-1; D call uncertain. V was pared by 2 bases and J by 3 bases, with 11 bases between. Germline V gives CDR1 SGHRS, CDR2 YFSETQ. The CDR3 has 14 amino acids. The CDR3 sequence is CASSFGGEDTEAFF. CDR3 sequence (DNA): TGCGCCAGCAGCTTCGGCGGGGAGGACACTGAAGCTTTCTTT. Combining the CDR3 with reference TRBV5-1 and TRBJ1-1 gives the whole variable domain KAGVTQTPRYLIKTRGQQVTLSCSPISGHRSVSWYQQTPGQGLQFLFEYFSETQRNKGNFPGRFSGRQFSNSRSEMNVSTLELGDSALYLCASSFGGEDTEAFFGQGTRLTVV.

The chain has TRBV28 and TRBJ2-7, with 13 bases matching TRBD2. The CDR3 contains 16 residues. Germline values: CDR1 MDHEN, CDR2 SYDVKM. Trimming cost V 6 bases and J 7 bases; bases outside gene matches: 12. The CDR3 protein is CASRPPGLAGDMEQYF. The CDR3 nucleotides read TGTGCCAGCAGGCCGCCCGGACTAGCGGGAGATATGGAGCAGTACTTC.

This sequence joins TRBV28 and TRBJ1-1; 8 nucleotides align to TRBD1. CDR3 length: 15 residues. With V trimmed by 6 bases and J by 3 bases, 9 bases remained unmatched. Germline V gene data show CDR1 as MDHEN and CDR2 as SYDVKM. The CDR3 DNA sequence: TGTGCCAGCAGGTCTCGACAGGGGTTTGACACTGAAGCTTTCTTT. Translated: CASRSRQGFDTEAFF.

CDR3 residues: CASSLPGDVYEQYF. DNA for the CDR3: TGTGCCAGCAGCTTACCAGGGGATGTCTACGAGCAGTACTTC. This chain joins TRBV13 and TRBJ2-7; maybe TRBD1 (6 bases). The CDR3 has 14 residues. V shed 2 bases and J shed 3 bases, with 11 bases lying between them. CDR1 and CDR2 (germline): PRHDT, FYEKMQ (reference sequence).

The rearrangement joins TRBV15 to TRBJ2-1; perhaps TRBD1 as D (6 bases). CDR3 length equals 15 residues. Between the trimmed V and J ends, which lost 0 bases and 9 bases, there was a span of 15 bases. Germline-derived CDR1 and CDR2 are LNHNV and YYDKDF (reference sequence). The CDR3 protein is CATSRDKGLGAEQFF. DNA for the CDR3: TGTGCCACCAGCAGAGATAAAGGTTTGGGGGCTGAGCAGTTCTTC.

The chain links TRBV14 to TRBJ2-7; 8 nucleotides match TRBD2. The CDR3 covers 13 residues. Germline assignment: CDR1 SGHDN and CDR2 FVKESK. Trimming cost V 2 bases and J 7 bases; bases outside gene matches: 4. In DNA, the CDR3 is TGTGCCAGCAGCCAACGGGCGGGAGGAGAGCAGTACTTC. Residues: CASSQRAGGEQYF.

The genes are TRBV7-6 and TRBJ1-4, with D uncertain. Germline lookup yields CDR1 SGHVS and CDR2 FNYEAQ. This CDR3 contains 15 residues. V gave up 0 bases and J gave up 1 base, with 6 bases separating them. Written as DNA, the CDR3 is TGTGCCAGCAGCTTAGCGGGAGAAACTAATGAAAAACTGTTTTTT. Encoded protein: CASSLAGETNEKLFF.